This T cell receptor beta chain was captured by sequencing in a study of blood T cell repertoires in COVID-19. Produced via immunoSEQ multiplex PCR; TCRdb's table is partial and in-frame only. The sample holds about 140,000 clones; roughly 85% are singletons and the top ten take over 2.5%. The germline gives CDR1 SNHLY, CDR2 FYNNEI. The CDR3 totals 13 residues. V gave up 8 bases and J gave up 8 bases; unmatched junction bases: 4. The V and J genes are TRBV2 and TRBJ2-1, with 12 bases lining up with TRBD1. The TCR originated in a man aged 45-65 years with acute or convalescent COVID-19. Sequenced material: peripheral blood. The CDR3 DNA sequence: TGTGCCAGCGGGGACAGGGGGCTAGATGAGCAGTTCTTC. This translates into CASGDRGLDEQFF.